This paragraph reports one T cell receptor beta chain. This sample is part of a study of blood T cell repertoires in COVID-19. Study-level background: Acute and convalescent COVID-19 specimens originated in the United States, Italy and Spain. The cDNA or gDNA used as material had been derived from T cells, B-cell-depleted T cells, or PBMCs.

This CDR3 region has 13 residues. Germline loops: CDR1 SGHDT, CDR2 YYEEEE. With 4 bases removed from V and 6 bases from J, the gap between germline ends came to 11 bases. Under the authors' procedure: Cell counts per sample came from amplifying reference gene primers. Clones were read by immunoSEQ multiplex PCR, and TCRdb kept only the in-frame ones, dropping some. V and J calls and clone size are copied from that table; D and trimming were computed from the DNA. The repertoire has more than 90,000 clones, around nine tenths of them found once; the top ten carry around 4.5%. The J gene is TRBJ1-5, the V gene TRBV5-6, with D perhaps matching TRBD1 (6 bases). The origin of this receptor is a man aged 40-50 years with acute or convalescent COVID-19. The sample comprised peripheral blood. The CDR3 protein is CASSNRVAQPQHF. CDR3 coding DNA: TGTGCCAGCAGCAACAGGGTGGCTCAGCCCCAGCATTTT.